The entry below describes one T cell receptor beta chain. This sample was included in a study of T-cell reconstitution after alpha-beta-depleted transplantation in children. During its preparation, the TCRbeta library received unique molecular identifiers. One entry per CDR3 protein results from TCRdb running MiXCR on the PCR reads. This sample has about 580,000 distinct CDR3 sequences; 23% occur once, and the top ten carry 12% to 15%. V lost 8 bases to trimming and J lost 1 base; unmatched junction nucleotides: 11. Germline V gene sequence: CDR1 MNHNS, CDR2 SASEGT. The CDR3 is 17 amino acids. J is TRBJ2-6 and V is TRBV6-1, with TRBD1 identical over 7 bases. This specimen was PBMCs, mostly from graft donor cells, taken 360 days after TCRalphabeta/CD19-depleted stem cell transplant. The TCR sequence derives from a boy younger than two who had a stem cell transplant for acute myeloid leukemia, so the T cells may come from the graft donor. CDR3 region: CASPTGTDLSGANVLTF. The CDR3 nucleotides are TGTGCCAGCCCAACCGGGACAGACCTATCTGGGGCCAACGTCCTGACTTTC.